Included here is one T cell receptor (beta chain) sequence, with context. Its specificity is not known. Profiling that covered TCR beta VDJ and CDR3 relied on genomic DNA as its template. TCRdb processed the reads anew with MiXCR; each CDR3 protein has one entry. Among about 240,000 distinct CDR3 sequences listed, around 46% were seen once. These data originate in a study of CD8+CD57+ T cells in acquired aplastic anemia. Study summary: CD4+ and CD8+ cells, once sorted, gave DNA averaging about 3 ug.

Study observations and caveats: Common to patients and controls were twenty-nine CD8+ CDR3 sequences.

Individuals selected for sequencing had exhibited CD8+CD57+ cell expansion on flow cytometry. CDR1 and CDR2 from the germline V gene are MNHEY and SVGAGI. Trimming stripped 5 bases from V and 2 bases from J, with 19 bases between. This CDR3 is built from 17 residues. The V call is TRBV6-5, the J call TRBJ2-1; D is undetermined. The source material was sorted CD4+, CD8+, or CD8+CD57+ T cells (not recorded which) from PBMCs. The source of this sequence is a human donor with aplastic anemia. As DNA, the CDR3 is TGTGCCAGCAGTGCCCGGGTGTGGGGTAGCCCCTACAATGAGCAGTTCTTC. This translates into CASSARVWGSPYNEQFF.